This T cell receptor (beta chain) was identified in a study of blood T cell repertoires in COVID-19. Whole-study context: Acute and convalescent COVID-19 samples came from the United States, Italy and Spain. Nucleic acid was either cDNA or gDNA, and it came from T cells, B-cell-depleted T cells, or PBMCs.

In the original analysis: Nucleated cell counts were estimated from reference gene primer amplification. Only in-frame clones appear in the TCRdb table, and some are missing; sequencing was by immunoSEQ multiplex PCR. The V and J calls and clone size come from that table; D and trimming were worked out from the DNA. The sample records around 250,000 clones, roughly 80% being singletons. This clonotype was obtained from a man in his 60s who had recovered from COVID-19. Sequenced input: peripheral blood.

DNA of the CDR3: TGTGCCAGCAGCTTAATGGGGGCGAGATTAGGCGAGCAGTACTTC. Protein sequence: CASSLMGARLGEQYF. The rearrangement links TRBV7-2 to TRBJ2-7; tentatively, D is TRBD1 (6 bases). Deletions cut 2 bases from V and 6 bases from J, with 17 bases between. Looked up from germline, CDR1 is SGHTA and CDR2 is FQGNSA. The CDR3 loop spans 15 amino acids.